This paragraph covers one T cell receptor beta chain sequence. The sample originates from a study of T cells in localized non-small cell lung cancer. Per germline, CDR1 SGHNT and CDR2 YYREEE (reference sequence). The CDR3 length is 14 residues. V was shortened by 0 bases and J by 5 bases, with 11 bases between the two germline ends. Sequencing used immunoSEQ multiplex PCR; TCRdb keeps in-frame clones, though not all of them. The sample shows about 52,000 clones, more than 85% of them seen only once. This TCR was sampled from a female donor with stage II lung adenocarcinoma. The sequencing used PBMCs, collected before any cancer treatment. The chain uses TRBV5-4 and TRBJ2-5, with unresolved D. The CDR3 DNA reads as TGTGCCAGCAGCTTGGGACTCCGAGAGGAGACCCAGTACTTC. Its translation is CASSLGLREETQYF.